The 17 T cell receptor beta chains listed next were all sequenced from one sample in a study of T-cell memory formation after mild COVID-19. TCRdb re-called the 5' RACE reads through MiXCR, storing one row per CDR3 protein. The data show 300,000 to 350,000 distinct CDR3 sequences, 15% to 20% seen once. The source material was PBMCs or a T cell subset sorted from them (not recorded which). The receptors were sampled from a man aged 18 to 30 who had mild COVID-19 (a few samples of this study predate the infection). Cell type and time point are not known.

The gene calls are TRBV11-3 and TRBJ2-7; no clear D. CDR1 is SGHNT, CDR2 YENEEA, per germline. The CDR3 length is 13 residues. Trimming stripped 5 bases from V and 4 bases from J, with 12 bases between. DNA for the CDR3: TGTGCCAGCAGCCCACGACCTGGGTACGAGCAGTACTTC. This codes for CASSPRPGYEQYF.

The genes are TRBV6-5 and TRBJ1-6, with TRBD1 identical over 9 bases. The CDR3 is 13 residues long. Germline V gene sequence: CDR1 MNHEY, CDR2 SVGAGI. Germline trimming cut 5 bases from V and 9 bases from J; bases unmatched to any gene: 2. CDR3 DNA: TGTGCCAGCAGTCAACAGGGGGCTTCACCCCTCCACTTT. Translating gives CASSQQGASPLHF.

V gene TRBV29-1 combines with J gene TRBJ1-2; a weak D match, TRBD1 (6 bases). Trimming removed 6 bases from V and 2 bases from J, with 16 bases in between. In germline, CDR1 is SQVTM, CDR2 ANQGSEA. This CDR3 has 14 residues. The CDR3 protein is CSVEGQVFNYGYTF. CDR3 in DNA: TGCAGCGTAGAGGGACAAGTTTTCAACTATGGCTACACCTTC.

This clonotype was seen more than once but under ten times. The chain recombines TRBV18 with TRBJ2-7; D gene ambiguous. CDR3 length equals 13 residues. Germline lookup yields CDR1 KGHSH and CDR2 LQKENI. V was pared by 0 bases and J by 4 bases, with 7 bases between. The DNA for the CDR3 is TGTGCCAGCTCACCACCGGGCCGTTACGAGCAGTACGTC. This gives the protein CASSPPGRYEQYV.

This clonotype was seen only a few times. J is TRBJ2-5 and V is TRBV7-2, with TRBD1 identical over 7 bases. Per germline, CDR1 SGHTA and CDR2 FQGNSA. There are 14 residues in the CDR3. V was pared by 5 bases and J by 4 bases, with 7 bases of the junction left unmatched. The CDR3: CASSRMGDRETQYF. The CDR3 region has the DNA TGTGCCAGCAGCCGCATGGGGGACAGAGAGACCCAGTACTTC.

The rearrangement uses TRBV10-3 and TRBJ2-7; D ambiguous. V was shortened by 5 bases and J by 4 bases, with 12 bases between the two germline ends. The CDR3 totals 13 residues. The germline gives CDR1 ENHRY, CDR2 SYGVKD. As DNA, the CDR3 is TGTGCCATCAGTCCTTCGGACCGTTACGAGCAGTACGTC. Its protein product is CAISPSDRYEQYV.

The rearrangement joins TRBV12-3 or TRBV12-4 to TRBJ2-2, with TRBD1 identical over 9 bases. There are 17 residues in the CDR3. V shed 6 bases and J 0 bases; nucleotides not matched to a gene: 8. The CDR3 is CASRLDRGFTNTGELFF. The CDR3 nucleotides are TGTGCCAGCAGACTTGACAGGGGGTTTACGAACACCGGGGAGCTGTTTTTT.

This clonotype was counted ten times or more. This rearrangement joins TRBV5-6 to TRBJ2-3; D gene unclear. Trimming took 0 bases from V and 5 from J, leaving 4 bases between them. CDR3 length: 12 amino acids. Germline V gene data show CDR1 as SGHDT and CDR2 as YYEEEE. This CDR3 reads CASSLGLDTQYF. In DNA form, the CDR3 reads TGTGCCAGCAGCTTGGGTCTAGATACGCAGTATTTT.

DNA of the CDR3: TGTGCCAGCAACCCCGGGGGGACAGGGGCTGGGACCCAGTACTTC. Its translation: CASNPGGTGAGTQYF. The V gene is TRBV12-3 or TRBV12-4, the J gene TRBJ2-5; 10 bases are shared with TRBD1. This CDR3 spans 15 amino acids. V trimming: 7 bases; J trimming: 7 bases; junction bases outside the gene matches: 12.

In its sample, this clonotype was seen a few times. The V and J genes are TRBV29-1 and TRBJ2-3; either TRBD1 or TRBD2 may supply D (5 bases each). Germline V lookup: CDR1 SQVTM, CDR2 ANQGSEA. The CDR3 runs 13 residues. V gave up 6 bases and J gave up 2 bases, with 12 bases separating them. The CDR3 sequence: CSVRPGHTDTQYF. Here the CDR3 DNA reads TGCAGCGTCCGTCCGGGGCACACAGATACGCAGTATTTT.

The gene calls are TRBV20-1 and TRBJ1-1; D is undetermined. Germline V gives CDR1 DFQATT, CDR2 SNEGSKA (reference sequence). V lost 6 bases to trimming and J lost 5 bases, with 13 bases between them. The length of the CDR3 is 12 residues. The CDR3 loop reads CSARPRETEAFF. CDR3 DNA: TGCAGTGCACGCCCTCGGGAAACTGAAGCTTTCTTT.

The chain links TRBV6-1 to TRBJ1-1, with TRBD1 matching 10 bases. Germline values: CDR1 MNHNS, CDR2 SASEGT. Trimming took 8 bases from V and 5 from J; bases not matched to a gene: 8. The CDR3 extends over 14 amino acids. This chain's CDR3 is CASLNRDRGTEAFF. The DNA of the CDR3 is TGTGCCAGCCTAAACCGGGACAGGGGAACTGAAGCTTTCTTT.

The rearrangement links TRBV6-6 to TRBJ2-5, with 8 bases fitting TRBD2. Per germline, CDR1 MNHNY and CDR2 SVGAGI (reference sequence). V dropped 7 bases and J dropped 2; count of bases not matched to a gene: 3. The CDR3 sequence is 13 residues long. Written as DNA, the CDR3 is TGTGCCAGCATCCCGGGGGGGCAAGAGACCCAGTACTTC. It is translated as CASIPGGQETQYF.

V and J are TRBV7-9 and TRBJ2-2; 9 positions agree with TRBD1. CDR3 size: 15 residues. Germline CDR1 reads SEHNR; CDR2 reads FQNEAQ (reference sequence). V shed 4 bases, J shed 6 bases, and the junction held 6 bases outside the gene matches. The CDR3 is CASSSTGGAAGELFF. Here the CDR3 DNA reads TGTGCCAGCAGCTCAACAGGGGGCGCGGCCGGGGAGCTGTTTTTT.

The CDR3 nucleotides read TGCAGTGCTAGGACCTCCTACGAGCAGTACGTC. Protein sequence: CSARTSYEQYV. The V call is TRBV20-1, the J call TRBJ2-7; D is ambiguous. The CDR3 contains 11 residues. Trimming took off 3 bases at V and 0 bases at J, with 3 bases between the two ends. From germline, CDR1 is DFQATT and CDR2 SNEGSKA (reference sequence).

The genes are TRBV5-1 and TRBJ2-1; D may correspond to TRBD1 or TRBD2 (5 bases each). Germline V gene data show CDR1 as SGHRS and CDR2 as YFSETQ. The CDR3 extends over 16 amino acids. V lost 4 bases and J lost 10, with 24 bases in between. CDR3 nucleotide sequence: TGCGCCAGCAGCCGCCGACCCGGGACGGACGATAAGGAGCAGTTCTTC. Amino acids: CASSRRPGTDDKEQFF.

This clonotype was found a few times. This chain connects TRBV29-1 to TRBJ1-5, with D perhaps TRBD1 (5 bases). CDR1 is SQVTM, CDR2 ANQGSEA, per germline. The CDR3 is 14 amino acids. Trimming shortened V by 7 bases and J by 0 bases, and 13 bases separated the two germline ends. The chain's CDR3 is CSAEIQDSNQPQHF. CDR3 in DNA: TGCAGCGCTGAGATACAGGATAGCAATCAGCCCCAGCATTTT.